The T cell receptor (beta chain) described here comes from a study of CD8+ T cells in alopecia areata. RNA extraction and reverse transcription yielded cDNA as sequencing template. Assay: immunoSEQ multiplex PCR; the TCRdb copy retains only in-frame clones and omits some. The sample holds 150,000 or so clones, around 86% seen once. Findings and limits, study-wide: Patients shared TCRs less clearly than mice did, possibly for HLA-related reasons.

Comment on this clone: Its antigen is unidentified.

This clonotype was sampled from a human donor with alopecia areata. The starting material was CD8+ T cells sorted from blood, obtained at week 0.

The CDR3 loop is CASSLLTSGNPDTQYF. The CDR3 coding sequence is TGTGCCAGCAGCCTCCTGACTAGCGGGAACCCAGATACGCAGTATTTT. The chain joins TRBV7-6 to TRBJ2-3; TRBD2 aligns across 11 bases. Looked up from germline, CDR1 is SGHVS and CDR2 is FNYEAQ. The ends lost 5 bases at V and 4 bases at J; junction bases unmatched: 8. CDR3 size: 16 residues.